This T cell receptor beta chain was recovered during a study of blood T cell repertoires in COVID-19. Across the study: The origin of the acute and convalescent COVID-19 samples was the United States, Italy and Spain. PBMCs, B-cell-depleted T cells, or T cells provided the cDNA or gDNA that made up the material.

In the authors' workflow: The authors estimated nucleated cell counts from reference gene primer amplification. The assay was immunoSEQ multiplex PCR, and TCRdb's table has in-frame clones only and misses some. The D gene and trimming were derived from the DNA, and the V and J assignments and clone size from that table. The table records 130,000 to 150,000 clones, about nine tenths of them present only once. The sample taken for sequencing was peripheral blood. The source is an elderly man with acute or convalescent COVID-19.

The CDR3 loop is CASKEGAKNTGELFF. CDR3 bases: TGTGCCAGCAAGGAGGGGGCCAAGAACACCGGGGAGCTGTTTTTT. V is TRBV2 and J is TRBJ2-2; D perhaps matches TRBD1 (7 bases). The CDR3 sequence is 15 residues long. The V gene's germline CDR1 is SNHLY and CDR2 FYNNEI. Trimming cost V 7 bases and J 1 base, with 13 bases left between them.